The 7 T cell receptor beta chains below come from one sample, sequenced in a study of response to subunit inactivated influenza vaccine. MiXCR was run by TCRdb on the RT-PCR reads, yielding one entry per CDR3 protein. Here the sample spans about 620,000 distinct CDR3 sequences, around 11% being singletons. Sequencing was performed on PBMCs from blood, taken on the day of vaccination. The receptors shown here come from a man over 45 who received an inactivated influenza vaccine.

This clonotype showed up just a few times. The V call is TRBV6-5, the J call TRBJ2-3; D unclear. The CDR3 totals 14 residues. Germline V CDR1 and CDR2: MNHEY, SVGAGI. V was shortened by 0 bases and J by 6 bases, with 10 bases between the two germline ends. The CDR3 is CASSYSGSQDTQYF. The CDR3 DNA sequence: TGTGCCAGCAGTTACTCCGGCAGTCAGGATACGCAGTATTTT.

J is TRBJ2-5 and V is TRBV10-3; TRBD2 matches at 13 bases. Looked up from germline, CDR1 is ENHRY and CDR2 is SYGVKD. V lost 5 bases, J lost 8 bases, and 8 bases stayed unmatched. The CDR3 consists of 15 residues. The CDR3 DNA sequence: TGTGCCATCAGTCTAGGACTAGCGGGAGAGCTTACCCAGTACTTC. This sequence encodes CAISLGLAGELTQYF.

This chain uses TRBV6-2 or TRBV6-3 with TRBJ2-1; 11 positions match TRBD2. Losses at the gene ends were 6 bases for V and 3 bases for J; bases not matched to a gene: 4. This CDR3 region has 15 residues. Germline values: CDR1 MNHEY, CDR2 SVGEGT. DNA for the CDR3: TGTGCCAGCAGGCCAGGACTAGCGGGCTACAATGAGCAGTTCTTC. Translating it yields CASRPGLAGYNEQFF.

This clonotype occurred a few times. The V and J genes are TRBV9 and TRBJ2-5; D is ambiguous. The CDR3 covers 17 residues. The V gene lost 4 bases and the J gene lost 5 bases, with 24 bases spanning the gap. CDR1 and CDR2 from the germline V gene are SGDLS and YYNGEE. The CDR3 bases are TGTGCCAGCAGCTTACTACCTACTCCGAGAGACGTGGAGACCCAGTACTTC. Residues: CASSLLPTPRDVETQYF.

V usage is TRBV5-5 and J usage is TRBJ2-3; 16 bases are a match to TRBD2. This CDR3 contains 18 residues. CDR1 is SGHKS and CDR2 is YYEKEE in the germline V gene (reference sequence). The J segment lost 5 bases and the V segment lost 4 bases, leaving 10 bases of the junction unmatched. In DNA form, the CDR3 reads TGTGCCAGCAGCGCAGGGACTAGCGGGGGGGCCAGGCAAGATACGCAGTATTTT. Encoded protein: CASSAGTSGGARQDTQYF. Full variable domain (rest looked up from reference TRBV5-5 and TRBJ2-3): DAGVTQSPTHLIKTRGQQVTLRCSPISGHKSVSWYQQVLGQGPQFIFQYYEKEERGRGNFPDRFSARQFPNYSSELNVNALLLGDSALYLCASSAGTSGGARQDTQYFGPGTRLTVL.

This clonotype has just a few counts. The chain recombines TRBV3-1 with TRBJ2-5, with unresolved D. CDR3 length: 13 residues. V was trimmed by 5 bases and J by 9 bases, leaving 16 bases between them. Germline V gene lookup returns CDR1 LGHDT and CDR2 YNNKEL (reference sequence). The CDR3 spells CASSNPARKAQYF. CDR3 sequence (DNA): TGTGCCAGCAGCAACCCGGCGAGGAAGGCCCAGTACTTC.

This clonotype was recorded at least ten times. The V call is TRBV5-1, the J call TRBJ2-5; D is uncertain. Germline-derived CDR1 and CDR2 are SGHRS and YFSETQ. Trimming cost V 4 bases and J 1 base, with 5 bases left between them. This CDR3 has 12 residues. The CDR3: CASSSVQETQYF. The CDR3, as DNA: TGCGCCAGCAGCAGTGTCCAAGAGACCCAGTACTTC.